Listed below are T cell receptor beta chains from one sample, sequenced in a study of T cells in Graves' hyperthyroidism and ophthalmopathy. Using its own MiXCR run on the multiplex PCR reads, TCRdb lists one record per CDR3 protein. The table includes 300,000 to 400,000 distinct CDR3 sequences, approximately 15% detected once. Sample: blood. Every receptor here comes from a woman in her 30s with Graves' hyperthyroidism. Both conserved end residues are part of each CDR3. D genes are given only for firm matches. Clone size, where shown, is once, few, many, or a class for clones that have expanded.

-,TRBV5-8,-,TRBJ2-5,TGTGCCAGCAGCGACTCCAACAGGGTTGGGACCCAGTACTTC,CASSDSNRVGTQYF
many,TRBV14,TRBD2,TRBJ2-1,TGTGCCAGCAGCCAAACTAGCGGGGCTTTTAATGAGCAGTTCTTC,CASSQTSGAFNEQFF
many,TRBV7-2,TRBD2,TRBJ2-7,TGTGCCAGCAGCTTAGAACTAGCGAACTACGAGCAGTACTTC,CASSLELANYEQYF
many,TRBV20-1,-,TRBJ2-7,TGCAGTGCTAGCGGGGACGAGCAGTACTTC,CSASGDEQYF
few,TRBV7-2,-,TRBJ2-1,TGTGCCGGCAGCTACCGAAGGCAGCCCCTTGCTGTCTATGAGCAGTTCTTC,CAGSYRRQPLAVYEQFF
few,TRBV5-4,-,TRBJ2-6,TGTGCCAGCAGCTTGGACAGGGTAGGGGCTGGGGCCAACGTCCTGACTTTC,CASSLDRVGAGANVLTF
many,TRBV27,-,TRBJ1-1,TGTGCCAGCACCCCCATAGACCACACTGAAGCTTTCTTT,CASTPIDHTEAFF
-,TRBV28,-,TRBJ2-7,TGTGCCAGCAGTTTTGGGATTAGTCTTTATGGGAGCTACGAGCAGTACTTC,CASSFGISLYGSYEQYF
many,TRBV27,-,TRBJ2-5,TGTGCCAGCAGTCCGGGAATGCCCCTCCGGGACCAAGAGACCCAGTACTTC,CASSPGMPLRDQETQYF
many,TRBV20-1,-,TRBJ1-5,TGCAGTGCTAGAGATCCACGGCCGGATAGCAATCAGCCCCAGCATTTT,CSARDPRPDSNQPQHF
many,TRBV3-1,-,TRBJ2-1,TGTGCCAGCAGCCAAGATAGCGGCTCCTACAATGAGCAGTTCTTC,CASSQDSGSYNEQFF